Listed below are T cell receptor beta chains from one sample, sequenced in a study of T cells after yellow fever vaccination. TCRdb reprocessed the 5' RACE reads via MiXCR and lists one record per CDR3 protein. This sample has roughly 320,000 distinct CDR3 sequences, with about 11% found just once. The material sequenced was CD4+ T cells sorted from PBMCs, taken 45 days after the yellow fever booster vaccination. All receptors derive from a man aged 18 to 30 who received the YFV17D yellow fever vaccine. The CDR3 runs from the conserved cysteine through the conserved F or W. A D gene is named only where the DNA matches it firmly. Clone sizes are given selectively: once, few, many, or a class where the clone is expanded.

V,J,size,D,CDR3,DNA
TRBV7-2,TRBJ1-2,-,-,CASSSHFSTNYGYTF,TGTGCCAGCAGCTCGCACTTCTCCACTAACTATGGCTACACCTTC
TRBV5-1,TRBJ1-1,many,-,CASSLTAVNTEAFF,TGCGCCAGCAGCTTGACGGCGGTGAACACTGAAGCTTTCTTT
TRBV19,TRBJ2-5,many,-,CASSMGGQIETQYF,TGTGCCAGTAGTATGGGTGGGCAGATAGAGACCCAGTACTTC
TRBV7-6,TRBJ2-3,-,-,CASRLGGTDTQYF,TGTGCCAGCAGGCTAGGTGGTACAGATACGCAGTATTTT
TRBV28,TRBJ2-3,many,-,CASSPPDPPLDTQYF,TGTGCCAGCAGTCCCCCAGACCCTCCCCTAGATACGCAGTATTTT
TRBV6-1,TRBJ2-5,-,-,CASSEQAGAETQYF,TGTGCCAGCAGTGAACAGGCCGGAGCGGAGACCCAGTACTTC
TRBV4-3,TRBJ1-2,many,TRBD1,CASSQETGDGNYGYTF,TGCGCCAGCAGCCAAGAAACAGGGGACGGTAACTATGGCTACACCTTC
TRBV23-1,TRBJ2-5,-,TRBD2,CASRGTGGTISFQTQYF,TGCGCCAGCAGGGGTACCGGGGGGACGATATCGTTCCAGACCCAGTACTTC
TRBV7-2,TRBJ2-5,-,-,CATSNRGVEETQYF,TGTGCCACTTCCAATAGAGGGGTTGAAGAGACCCAGTACTTC
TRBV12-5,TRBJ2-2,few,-,CASGLPNTGELFF,TGTGCTAGTGGTCTCCCGAACACCGGGGAGCTGTTTTTT
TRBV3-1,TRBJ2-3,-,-,CASSQDRGAGDTQYF,TGTGCCAGCAGCCAAGATAGGGGGGCTGGAGATACGCAGTATTTT
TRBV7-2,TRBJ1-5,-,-,CASSLADRQPQHF,TGTGCCAGCAGCTTAGCGGACCGTCAGCCCCAGCATTTT
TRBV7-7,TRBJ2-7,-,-,CASARSRGGEQYF,TGTGCCAGCGCTCGTTCCCGGGGCGGCGAGCAGTACTTC
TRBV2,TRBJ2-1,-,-,CASTFLANEQFF,TGTGCCAGCACTTTTCTAGCAAATGAGCAGTTCTTC
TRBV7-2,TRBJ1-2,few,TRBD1,CASSLDPTGAAGGYTF,TGTGCCAGCAGCTTAGACCCGACAGGGGCCGCTGGAGGCTACACCTTC
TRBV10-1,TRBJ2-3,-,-,CASSEAGPDTQYF,TGCGCCAGCAGCGAGGCGGGCCCAGATACGCAGTATTTT
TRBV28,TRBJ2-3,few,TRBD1,CASGTGSTDTQYF,TGTGCCAGCGGGACAGGGTCCACAGATACGCAGTATTTT
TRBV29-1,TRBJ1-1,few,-,CSAQGSMNTEAFF,TGCAGCGCCCAGGGATCCATGAACACTGAAGCTTTCTTT
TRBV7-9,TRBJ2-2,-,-,CASSQGGTTGELFF,TGTGCCAGCAGCCAAGGTGGGACTACCGGGGAGCTGTTTTTT
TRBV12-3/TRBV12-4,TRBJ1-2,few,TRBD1,CASSLGQGIGGYTF,TGTGCCAGCAGTTTAGGACAGGGGATAGGTGGCTACACCTTC
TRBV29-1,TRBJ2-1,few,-,CSVGTPGSTYNEQFF,TGCAGCGTCGGGACCCCAGGGTCAACCTACAATGAGCAGTTCTTC
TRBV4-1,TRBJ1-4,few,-,CASSQEWGSERNEKLFF,TGCGCCAGCAGCCAAGAATGGGGGAGTGAAAGGAACGAAAAACTGTTTTTT